This T cell receptor beta chain was captured in a study of blood T cell repertoires in COVID-19. Study background: The United States, Italy and Spain supplied acute and convalescent COVID-19 samples. In each case, the material was cDNA or gDNA derived from T cells, B-cell-depleted T cells, or PBMCs.

Study processing details: From reference gene primer amplification, estimates of nucleated cell counts were derived. This table comes from immunoSEQ multiplex PCR, and its TCRdb copy is limited to in-frame clones, with some not included. V and J calls and clone size are copied from that table; D and trimming were computed from the DNA. The sample records about 130,000 clones, over 70% being singletons. This CDR3 has 16 amino acids. Germline CDR1 KGHDR, CDR2 SFDVKD. V was clipped by 3 bases and J by 2 bases; unmatched bases: 8. The source of this sequence is a human donor in a cohort sampled during active COVID-19. Sample: peripheral blood. The rearrangement joins TRBV24-1 to TRBJ1-2, with 7 bases fitting TRBD1. CDR3 sequence: CATSDRPGTANYGYTF. In DNA, the CDR3 is TGTGCCACCAGTGATCGTCCCGGGACAGCAAACTATGGCTACACCTTC.